A selection of T cell receptor beta chains follows, all from one sample in a study of blood T cell repertoires in COVID-19. Sequencing used immunoSEQ multiplex PCR; TCRdb keeps in-frame clones, though not all of them. The sample records under 170,000 clones, roughly 84% being singletons. The sample was peripheral blood. The source of these receptors is a man in his sixties or seventies with acute or convalescent COVID-19. CDR3s include the opening cysteine and the closing phenylalanine or tryptophan. Each record gives: D gene, clone size, V gene, J gene, CDR3 DNA, CDR3 protein. The D gene is left open where the match is weak. Some rows have no size entry. The others give once, few or many, or a class for an expanded clone.

d_call: .; clone_size: .; v_call: TRBV10-3; j_call: TRBJ2-7; cdr3_nt: TGTGCCACGACGACAGACCAATCTACCTACGAGCAGTACTTC; cdr3_aa: CATTTDQSTYEQYF
d_call: .; clone_size: .; v_call: TRBV7-9; j_call: TRBJ1-3; cdr3_nt: TGTGCCAGCAGCCGGGATGTCTCTGGAAACACCATATATTTT; cdr3_aa: CASSRDVSGNTIYF
d_call: .; clone_size: .; v_call: TRBV5-5; j_call: TRBJ1-6; cdr3_nt: TGTGCCAGCAGCTGGAGGCAAGATGATTCACCCCTCCACTTT; cdr3_aa: CASSWRQDDSPLHF
d_call: .; clone_size: .; v_call: TRBV9; j_call: TRBJ2-2; cdr3_nt: TGTGCCAGCAGCGTAGGGGCAGGTCCGAACACCGGGGAGCTGTTTTTT; cdr3_aa: CASSVGAGPNTGELFF
d_call: .; clone_size: many; v_call: TRBV6-1; j_call: TRBJ1-1; cdr3_nt: TGTGCCAGCAGTGACCCCGGCGGGGGTAGAATAATCGCTGAAGCTTTCTTT; cdr3_aa: CASSDPGGGRIIAEAFF
d_call: TRBD1; clone_size: .; v_call: TRBV3-1/TRBV3-2; j_call: TRBJ1-3; cdr3_nt: TGTGCCAGCAGCCAAGCGGCGCTACAGACAGGGTCTGGAAACACCATATATTTT; cdr3_aa: CASSQAALQTGSGNTIYF
d_call: .; clone_size: .; v_call: TRBV6-1; j_call: TRBJ1-2; cdr3_nt: TGTGCCAGCAGTGAAAGGCGATGGGGGGGCGGCTACACCTTC; cdr3_aa: CASSERRWGGGYTF
d_call: .; clone_size: .; v_call: TRBV19; j_call: TRBJ2-3; cdr3_nt: TGTGCCACTGAAGATGGGGCGGGGAAGGGCACAGATACGCAGTATTTT; cdr3_aa: CATEDGAGKGTDTQYF
d_call: .; clone_size: .; v_call: TRBV29-1; j_call: TRBJ2-5; cdr3_nt: TGCAGCGTTGGCGGACTGGCGGAACAGACCCAGTACTTC; cdr3_aa: CSVGGLAEQTQYF
d_call: .; clone_size: .; v_call: TRBV3-1/TRBV3-2; j_call: TRBJ1-3; cdr3_nt: TGTGCCAGCAGCCAAGTTCGAGGCAGGGTATCTGGAAACACCATATATTTT; cdr3_aa: CASSQVRGRVSGNTIYF
d_call: TRBD1; clone_size: .; v_call: TRBV18; j_call: TRBJ1-4; cdr3_nt: TGTGCCAGCTCCAGGGGACAGGAGGAAAAACTGTTTTTT; cdr3_aa: CASSRGQEEKLFF
d_call: .; clone_size: .; v_call: TRBV7-3; j_call: TRBJ2-6; cdr3_nt: TGTGCCAGCAGCGCCTCGACTCACTCTGGGGCCAACGTCCTGACTTTC; cdr3_aa: CASSASTHSGANVLTF
d_call: .; clone_size: .; v_call: TRBV5-1; j_call: TRBJ2-1; cdr3_nt: TGCGCCAGCAGCCCTAACGTAGCAGACAATGAGCAGTTCTTC; cdr3_aa: CASSPNVADNEQFF
d_call: .; clone_size: few; v_call: TRBV4-2; j_call: TRBJ2-3; cdr3_nt: TGTGCCAGCAGCCAAGAACTCCAAATCCTCCCGGATACGCAGTATTTT; cdr3_aa: CASSQELQILPDTQYF
d_call: .; clone_size: .; v_call: TRBV6-5; j_call: TRBJ2-2; cdr3_nt: TGTGCCAGCGGCGGACAGAGGAAGAACACCGGGGAGCTGTTTTTT; cdr3_aa: CASGGQRKNTGELFF
d_call: TRBD2; clone_size: .; v_call: TRBV5-1; j_call: TRBJ2-1; cdr3_nt: TGCGCCAGCAGCTTGATGGTTAGCGGGATTGATGGGTTGGAGCAGTTCTTC; cdr3_aa: CASSLMVSGIDGLEQFF
d_call: .; clone_size: once; v_call: TRBV19; j_call: TRBJ1-3; cdr3_nt: TGTGCCAGTCGCGGCGCGAGTGGAAACACCATATATTTT; cdr3_aa: CASRGASGNTIYF
d_call: .; clone_size: .; v_call: TRBV15; j_call: TRBJ2-7; cdr3_nt: TGTGCCACCAGCAGAGATGACGAGGGGGACGAGCAGTACTTC; cdr3_aa: CATSRDDEGDEQYF
d_call: TRBD1; clone_size: .; v_call: TRBV7-6; j_call: TRBJ1-4; cdr3_nt: TGTGCCAGCAGCTTAGGGGACAGGGTATTTGAAAAACTGTTTTTT; cdr3_aa: CASSLGDRVFEKLFF
d_call: .; clone_size: .; v_call: TRBV7-2; j_call: TRBJ1-5; cdr3_nt: TGTGCCAGCAGCCGCCAACCCGGGGAGCCCCAGCATTTT; cdr3_aa: CASSRQPGEPQHF
d_call: .; clone_size: .; v_call: TRBV6-6; j_call: TRBJ2-7; cdr3_nt: TGTGCCAGTGACAAGGACTTTTCCTCCTACGAGCAGTACTTC; cdr3_aa: CASDKDFSSYEQYF
d_call: TRBD1; clone_size: .; v_call: TRBV2; j_call: TRBJ2-7; cdr3_nt: TGTGCCAGCAGTGCTGGGGACAGGGATACCTACGAGCAGTACTTC; cdr3_aa: CASSAGDRDTYEQYF
d_call: TRBD1; clone_size: .; v_call: TRBV18; j_call: TRBJ2-7; cdr3_nt: TGTGCCAGCTCTCCTAGACAGGGCGAATACGAGCAGTACTTC; cdr3_aa: CASSPRQGEYEQYF
d_call: TRBD1; clone_size: .; v_call: TRBV5-6; j_call: TRBJ2-5; cdr3_nt: TGTGCCAGCAGCTACGACAGGGTGGGCGGGACCCAGTACTTC; cdr3_aa: CASSYDRVGGTQYF
d_call: TRBD1; clone_size: .; v_call: TRBV7-9; j_call: TRBJ2-1; cdr3_nt: TGTGCCAGCAGCTTACGACAGGGGGGCAATGAGCAGTTCTTC; cdr3_aa: CASSLRQGGNEQFF
d_call: TRBD1; clone_size: .; v_call: TRBV6-5; j_call: TRBJ1-1; cdr3_nt: TGTGCCAGCAGCAGGGGGCTCGACACTGAGGCTTTCTTT; cdr3_aa: CASSRGLDTEAFF
d_call: TRBD1; clone_size: .; v_call: TRBV28; j_call: TRBJ2-6; cdr3_nt: TGTGCCCACACCGGGCAGGGGGCTGGTGGGGCCAACGTCCTGACTTTC; cdr3_aa: CAHTGQGAGGANVLTF
d_call: TRBD1; clone_size: .; v_call: TRBV9; j_call: TRBJ1-6; cdr3_nt: TGTGCCAGCAGCGTAGGTCAGACAGGGGGAGATTCACCCCTCCACTTT; cdr3_aa: CASSVGQTGGDSPLHF
d_call: TRBD1; clone_size: .; v_call: TRBV2; j_call: TRBJ1-4; cdr3_nt: TGTGCCAGCAGCCTCGGGACAGAAAATGAAAAACTGTTTTTT; cdr3_aa: CASSLGTENEKLFF
d_call: .; clone_size: .; v_call: TRBV11-2; j_call: TRBJ2-7; cdr3_nt: TGTGCCAGCAGCCCATGGACAGATAGGCCCGAGCAGTACTTC; cdr3_aa: CASSPWTDRPEQYF
d_call: TRBD2; clone_size: .; v_call: TRBV28; j_call: TRBJ2-2; cdr3_nt: TGTGCCAGCACCCCCAGCGGGAGACCCCCCCAGAGCGGGGAGCTGTTTTTT; cdr3_aa: CASTPSGRPPQSGELFF
d_call: .; clone_size: once; v_call: TRBV7-9; j_call: TRBJ1-5; cdr3_nt: TGTGCCAGCAGCTTAGGAGGGCCTCAATGGCCCCAGCATTTT; cdr3_aa: CASSLGGPQWPQHF
d_call: .; clone_size: .; v_call: TRBV6-5; j_call: TRBJ2-7; cdr3_nt: TGTGCCAGCACCTACTTCGCCTACGAGCAGTACTTC; cdr3_aa: CASTYFAYEQYF
d_call: .; clone_size: .; v_call: TRBV3-1/TRBV3-2; j_call: TRBJ1-1; cdr3_nt: TGTGCCAGCAGCCCCACCGGGTCGTGGAACACTGAAGCTTTCTTT; cdr3_aa: CASSPTGSWNTEAFF
d_call: .; clone_size: .; v_call: TRBV6-2/TRBV6-3; j_call: TRBJ2-1; cdr3_nt: TGTGCCAGCAGTTACCGCGACCGGCCGGGCAATGAGCAGTTCTTC; cdr3_aa: CASSYRDRPGNEQFF
d_call: TRBD2; clone_size: .; v_call: TRBV2; j_call: TRBJ2-2; cdr3_nt: TGTGCCAGCAAGGCAAGCGGGAGTAACACCGGGGAGCTGTTTTTT; cdr3_aa: CASKASGSNTGELFF
d_call: TRBD2; clone_size: .; v_call: TRBV5-4; j_call: TRBJ2-1; cdr3_nt: TGTGCCAGCAGTGACGGACTAGCGGGATCCTACAATGAGCAGTTCTTC; cdr3_aa: CASSDGLAGSYNEQFF
d_call: .; clone_size: .; v_call: TRBV7-9; j_call: TRBJ1-5; cdr3_nt: TGTGCCAGCAGCTTAGATGGCCAGAAGCCCCAGCATTTT; cdr3_aa: CASSLDGQKPQHF
d_call: .; clone_size: .; v_call: TRBV23-1; j_call: TRBJ2-3; cdr3_nt: TGCGCCACCCGACTACGATGTCCTACAGATACGCAGTATTTT; cdr3_aa: CATRLRCPTDTQYF
d_call: .; clone_size: .; v_call: TRBV25-1; j_call: TRBJ1-5; cdr3_nt: TGTGCCAGCAGGGCGCAGGGGTTTGGTCAGCCCCAGCATTTT; cdr3_aa: CASRAQGFGQPQHF
d_call: TRBD1; clone_size: .; v_call: TRBV28; j_call: TRBJ1-2; cdr3_nt: TGTGCCAGCAGAAGATCAGGGGGTCGGAGCTACACCTTC; cdr3_aa: CASRRSGGRSYTF
d_call: TRBD2; clone_size: .; v_call: TRBV20-1; j_call: TRBJ2-3; cdr3_nt: TGCAGTGCTAGTCCACTAGCGCTTAGCACAGATACGCAGTATTTT; cdr3_aa: CSASPLALSTDTQYF
d_call: TRBD2; clone_size: .; v_call: TRBV3-1/TRBV3-2; j_call: TRBJ2-3; cdr3_nt: TGTGCCAGCAGCCGAGGCGGGGGGGACTTCTTCCGGGATACGCAGTATTTT; cdr3_aa: CASSRGGGDFFRDTQYF
d_call: TRBD2; clone_size: .; v_call: TRBV10-3; j_call: TRBJ2-3; cdr3_nt: TGTGCCATCAGTGAGAGCGGGGGGGCAGATACGCAGTATTTT; cdr3_aa: CAISESGGADTQYF
d_call: TRBD1; clone_size: .; v_call: TRBV24-1; j_call: TRBJ2-4; cdr3_nt: TGTGCCACCGGACAGGGAGTTGGAAACATTCAGTACTTC; cdr3_aa: CATGQGVGNIQYF
d_call: TRBD2; clone_size: once; v_call: TRBV24-1; j_call: TRBJ2-7; cdr3_nt: TGTGCCACCAGTGATCCGGGACGGGGGGCCTACGAGCAGTACTTC; cdr3_aa: CATSDPGRGAYEQYF
d_call: .; clone_size: once; v_call: TRBV19; j_call: TRBJ1-5; cdr3_nt: TGTGCCAGTACGAGGTATAGCAATCAGCCCCAGCATTTT; cdr3_aa: CASTRYSNQPQHF
d_call: .; clone_size: .; v_call: TRBV28; j_call: TRBJ1-4; cdr3_nt: TGTGCCAGCGGAAGTGGGGGAGGGGCTATAAATGAAAAACTGTTTTTT; cdr3_aa: CASGSGGGAINEKLFF
d_call: TRBD2; clone_size: .; v_call: TRBV6-5; j_call: TRBJ2-2; cdr3_nt: TGTGCCAGCCTACCGGGACTAGCGAACACCGGGGAGCTGTTTTTT; cdr3_aa: CASLPGLANTGELFF
d_call: .; clone_size: .; v_call: TRBV4-2; j_call: TRBJ1-1; cdr3_nt: TGTGCCAGCAGCCAAGATCCGGGAACTCGGGGAGCTTTCTTT; cdr3_aa: CASSQDPGTRGAFF
d_call: .; clone_size: .; v_call: TRBV28; j_call: TRBJ1-6; cdr3_nt: TGTGCCAGCAGTTTAAGAGCATCACCCCTCCACTTT; cdr3_aa: CASSLRASPLHF
d_call: .; clone_size: once; v_call: TRBV14; j_call: TRBJ2-1; cdr3_nt: TGTGCCAGCAGCCAAGACAGGTACAATGAGCAGTTCTTC; cdr3_aa: CASSQDRYNEQFF
d_call: .; clone_size: once; v_call: TRBV5-1; j_call: TRBJ2-5; cdr3_nt: TGCGCCAGCAGCTTGGCGTCCGCGTTCGGAGAGACCCAGTACTTC; cdr3_aa: CASSLASAFGETQYF
d_call: TRBD1; clone_size: .; v_call: TRBV25-1; j_call: TRBJ1-1; cdr3_nt: TGTGCCAGCAGTGAAGAACAGGGGGGAACTGAAGCTTTCTTT; cdr3_aa: CASSEEQGGTEAFF
d_call: .; clone_size: .; v_call: TRBV9; j_call: TRBJ1-1; cdr3_nt: TGTGCCAGCAGCGTAGTGGAGGGGAAAGCTTTCTTT; cdr3_aa: CASSVVEGKAFF